Presented here are 5 T cell receptor beta chains from one specimen sequenced in a study of early T cells in non-severe SARS-CoV-2 infection. TCRdb reprocessed the 5' RACE reads via MiXCR and lists one record per CDR3 protein. This sample has more than 65,000 distinct CDR3 sequences, with under 15% found just once. What was sequenced was whole blood. The receptor set was obtained from an adult who was a healthcare worker with PCR-confirmed SARS-CoV-2 infection or an uninfected control (not recorded which).

The table lists this clonotype with many counts. V usage is TRBV12-3 or TRBV12-4 and J usage is TRBJ2-7, with D perhaps TRBD1 (6 bases). The CDR3 has 12 residues. V shed 4 bases and J shed 6 bases, with 10 bases lying between them. As DNA, the CDR3 is TGTGCCAGCAGTTCGGGACATCGCGAGCAGTACTTC. It codes for CASSSGHREQYF.

This clonotype was counted ten times or more. This chain uses TRBV7-9 with TRBJ2-7; D gene unclear. Germline CDR1 reads SEHNR; CDR2 reads FQNEAQ (reference sequence). The V gene lost 1 base and the J gene lost 2 bases, with 9 bases spanning the gap. The CDR3 extends over 14 amino acids. In nucleotides, the CDR3 is TGTGCCAGCAGCTTAGAAGGGAACACCTACGAGCAGTACTTC. Its protein product is CASSLEGNTYEQYF.

The chain has TRBV5-4 and TRBJ2-3; TRBD1 agrees at 9 bases. CDR1 and CDR2 from the germline V gene are SGHNT and YYREEE (reference sequence). Trimming removed 4 bases from V and 1 base from J; junction bases left unmatched: 10. CDR3 length: 17 residues. The CDR3 is CASSLPRTGEGTDTQYF. CDR3 bases: TGTGCCAGCAGCCTACCTAGGACAGGGGAAGGCACAGATACGCAGTATTTT.

This clonotype was seen ten or more times. This chain joins TRBV20-1 and TRBJ2-5; D assignment may be TRBD1 or TRBD2 (5 bases each). CDR3 length: 13 residues. CDR1 and CDR2 (germline): DFQATT, SNEGSKA (reference sequence). Trimming removed 6 bases at V and 7 bases at J, with 18 bases between. CDR3 in amino acids: CSALTGAQGTQYF. In DNA form, the CDR3 reads TGCAGTGCCCTAACCGGGGCCCAGGGGACCCAGTACTTC.

This clonotype was seen repeatedly, ten times or more. The chain recombines TRBV4-3 with TRBJ2-5; TRBD2 matches at 9 bases. Germline-derived CDR1 and CDR2 are LGHNA and YSLEER. Trimming removed 5 bases from V and 5 bases from J; junction bases left unmatched: 6. The CDR3 spans 14 residues. The CDR3 reads CASSEHSGSETQYF. The CDR3 DNA is TGCGCCAGCAGCGAACATAGCGGGAGTGAGACCCAGTACTTC.